The TCR beta chain under discussion was sequenced for a study of T cells in Graves' hyperthyroidism and ophthalmopathy. Amplification yielded TCR beta CDR3 regions, with RNA transcripts as the source. Initially, a first-round RT-PCR of the TCR CDR3 employed the HTBI primer set. TCRdb passed the multiplex PCR reads through MiXCR, listing each CDR3 protein once. The sample consists of 400,000 to 600,000 distinct CDR3 sequences, around 20% of them appearing once. The germline V gene encodes CDR1 KGHDR and CDR2 SFDVKD. Trimming cost V 5 bases and J 1 base; bases outside gene matches: 6. The CDR3 has 16 amino acids. Researchers barred patients who had uncontrolled infection, other autoimmune disease, pregnancy or lactation. There are a few counts of this clonotype. A read error is possible here, since a much larger clone lies one base away.

The genes are TRBV24-1 and TRBJ2-7, with 11 bases matching TRBD1. This TCR came from a man aged 18 to 29 with Graves' hyperthyroidism. Sequenced sample: blood. CDR3 in amino acids: CATSASGTGGSYEQYF. CDR3 DNA: TGTGCCACCAGTGCTTCCGGGACAGGGGGGTCCTACGAGCAGTACTTC.